What follows are 16 T cell receptor beta chains derived from one specimen sequenced in a study of blood T cells in healthy people across ages. A second 7 to 11 cycle PCR used barcoded and J-beta primers. In TCRdb, the 5' RACE reads were re-called with MiXCR into one record per CDR3 protein. This table has 450,000 to 600,000 distinct CDR3 sequences, about 27% appearing once. This same sample was also taken into another study, of T cells of mothers and their children.

Sequenced material: blood. All receptors derive from a boy between 2 and 15 years old in good health.

The chain joins TRBV7-2 to TRBJ2-7, with D tentatively TRBD2 (5 bases). CDR1 SGHTA and CDR2 FQGNSA come from the germline V gene. The CDR3 covers 11 residues. V shed 6 bases and J shed 7 bases, with 10 bases lying between them. The CDR3 DNA is TGTGCCAGCAGTATGGGGAGTGAGCAGTACGTC. Protein: CASSMGSEQYV.

This clonotype showed up just a few times. This chain joins TRBV6-5 and TRBJ1-2; D remains ambiguous. Trimming pared 5 bases from V and 6 bases from J, leaving 13 bases between. This CDR3 contains 13 residues. Germline CDR1 reads MNHEY; CDR2 reads SVGAGI. In DNA form, the CDR3 reads TGTGCCAGCAGTACCGACACGGCACATGGCTACACCTTC. Translation: CASSTDTAHGYTF.

This clonotype was recorded a few times. The chain couples TRBV5-1 to TRBJ1-1; D remains ambiguous. This CDR3 region has 13 residues. Germline CDR1 is SGHRS and CDR2 is YFSETQ. V was cut by 5 bases and J by 0 bases, with 8 bases left in between. The CDR3, as DNA: TGCGCCAGCAGGCCCGACTTGAACACTGAAGCTTTCTTT. Its protein product is CASRPDLNTEAFF.

In DNA, the CDR3 is TGTGCCAGCTCACCAGATGAAGAGACCCAGTACTTC. Residues: CASSPDEETQYF. The chain links TRBV18 to TRBJ2-5; D gene unclear. V dropped 2 bases and J dropped 3 bases, with 4 bases sitting between them. The CDR3 contains 12 residues. CDR1 is KGHSH, CDR2 LQKENI, per germline.

This clonotype was seen a handful of times. The chain carries TRBV5-1 and TRBJ2-3; D is undetermined. From germline, CDR1 is SGHRS and CDR2 YFSETQ. This CDR3 is 16 amino acids long. V was trimmed by 0 bases and J by 0 bases, leaving 11 bases between them. The CDR3 loop reads CASSLEGRSSTDTQYF. The DNA for the CDR3 is TGCGCCAGCAGCTTGGAAGGACGGAGCAGCACAGATACGCAGTATTTT.

In nucleotides, the CDR3 is TGTGCCAGCTCACCACGGGCTAGGGAACAAGAGACCCAGTACTTC. Protein sequence: CASSPRAREQETQYF. The chain joins TRBV18 to TRBJ2-5, with D unresolved. Trimming removed 1 base from V and 2 bases from J, with 11 bases in between. The CDR3 runs 15 residues. Germline-derived CDR1 and CDR2 are KGHSH and LQKENI.

About this clonotype: Relative to the germline gene, one junction end is altered; a read error may explain this. The V gene is TRBV3-1, the J gene TRBJ2-5; 8 positions agree with TRBD2. Looked up from germline, CDR1 is LGHDT and CDR2 is YNNKEL (reference sequence). The CDR3 is 16 amino acids. The CDR3 DNA follows: TGTGCCAGCAGCCAGGACCAACCGGGACTAGTGGGGACCCAGTGCTTC. It codes for CASSQDQPGLVGTQCF.

The chain links TRBV5-5 to TRBJ2-5; the D call may be TRBD1 or TRBD2 (7 bases each). The CDR3 is 16 amino acids. V lost 0 bases, J lost 5 bases, and 17 bases lay in between. The germline CDR1 and CDR2 sequences are SGHKS and YYEKEE (reference sequence). The CDR3, as DNA: TGTGCCAGCAGCTTGGACAGCCAGGGGGGGCGTGAGACCCAGTACTTC. Translated: CASSLDSQGGRETQYF.

This clonotype turned up a few times. The chain is built from TRBV30 and TRBJ1-1, with D hard to call. The CDR3 has 14 amino acids. Germline V lookup: CDR1 GTSNPN, CDR2 SVGIG (reference sequence). Trimming shortened V by 4 bases and J by 4 bases, and 16 bases separated the two germline ends. In DNA form, the CDR3 reads TGTGCCTGGAACCCGCATAGAAGGGTCACTGAAGCTTTCTTT. Amino acids: CAWNPHRRVTEAFF.

This chain uses TRBV20-1 with TRBJ2-5, with 9 positions matching TRBD2. V shed 5 bases and J 4 bases; nucleotides not matched to a gene: 11. This CDR3 region has 15 residues. Per germline, CDR1 DFQATT and CDR2 SNEGSKA (reference sequence). CDR3 sequence (DNA): TGCAGTGCTCCCCGGGGTAGCGGGGGTCGAGAGACCCAGTACTTC. It encodes CSAPRGSGGRETQYF.

The chain links TRBV6-1 to TRBJ2-5; D remains ambiguous. CDR3 size: 16 residues. The V and J ends lost 2 bases and 4 bases respectively, with 17 bases between them. Germline CDR1 and CDR2: MNHNS and SASEGT. CDR3 sequence (DNA): TGTGCCAGCAGTGAAACTGAACGTCGCTGGCGAGAGACCCAGTACTTC. This codes for CASSETERRWRETQYF.

The V call is TRBV15, the J call TRBJ2-7; D is tentatively TRBD1 or TRBD2 (6 bases each). V lost 1 base and J lost 0, with 13 bases in between. Looked up from germline, CDR1 is LNHNV and CDR2 is YYDKDF (reference sequence). The CDR3 has 16 amino acids. The CDR3 DNA follows: TGTGCCACCAGCAGAGTCGGCAGGGGAGGCTCCTACGAGCAGTACTTC. Protein product: CATSRVGRGGSYEQYF.

The chain couples TRBV7-9 to TRBJ1-3; no clear D. CDR3 length equals 16 residues. V was trimmed by 1 base and J by 2 bases, leaving 12 bases between them. From germline, CDR1 is SEHNR and CDR2 FQNEAQ (reference sequence). CDR3 nucleotide sequence: TGTGCCAGCAGCTTAGGCGTAGCTATCCCTGGAAACACCATATATTTT. This gives the protein CASSLGVAIPGNTIYF.

This clonotype was observed a handful of times. The chain combines TRBV18 with TRBJ2-1, with 8 bases aligning to TRBD2. CDR1 is KGHSH, CDR2 LQKENI, per germline. The length of the CDR3 is 14 residues. The J segment lost 6 bases and the V segment lost 6 bases, leaving 7 bases of the junction unmatched. This chain's CDR3 is CASSPGLEINEQFF. In nucleotides, the CDR3 is TGTGCCAGCTCCCCGGGACTAGAGATCAATGAGCAGTTCTTC.

This chain uses TRBV27 with TRBJ2-1; D perhaps matches TRBD2 (5 bases). Germline lookup yields CDR1 MNHEY and CDR2 SMNVEV (reference sequence). The CDR3 consists of 16 residues. V was cut by 2 bases and J by 4 bases, with 15 bases left in between. This CDR3 is CASSLGLPEAYNEQFF. CDR3 bases: TGTGCCAGCAGTTTAGGACTGCCGGAGGCTTACAATGAGCAGTTCTTC.

In this sample, this clonotype turned up a few times. The chain uses TRBV3-1 and TRBJ1-1; 11 bases align to TRBD1. With V trimmed by 1 base and J by 6 bases, 4 bases remained unmatched. The CDR3 runs to 15 residues. The germline V gene has CDR1 LGHDT and CDR2 YNNKEL (reference sequence). Here the CDR3 reads CASSQGGDRGSEAFF. In DNA form, the CDR3 reads TGTGCCAGCAGCCAAGGGGGGGACAGGGGGTCTGAAGCTTTCTTT.